One sample yielded the 31 T cell receptor beta chains listed below, sequenced in a study of patients and donors after allogeneic stem cell transplantation. MiXCR was run by TCRdb on the RT-PCR reads, yielding one entry per CDR3 protein. The table includes roughly 200,000 distinct CDR3 sequences, around two fifths detected once. Sequencing was done on a sample of blood, either unsorted or a sorted T cell fraction (not recorded which). These receptors were taken from a human donor who was either an allogeneic HSCT recipient or a stem cell or donor lymphocyte infusion donor (not recorded which). It is not recorded whose cells these are; they may come from a transplant donor.

The gene calls are TRBV27 and TRBJ1-1; maybe TRBD1 (6 bases). CDR1 and CDR2 (germline): MNHEY, SMNVEV (reference sequence). Trimming cost V 5 bases and J 5 bases, with 21 bases left between them. The CDR3 has 16 amino acids. CDR3 nucleotides: TGTGCCAGCAGTGCCCTCACAGGGCCCCGTGTAACTGAAGCTTTCTTT. Translation gives CASSALTGPRVTEAFF.

This clonotype has a single count. CDR3 coding DNA: TGCGCCAGCAGCTCGAATGTAGCGATACAAGAGACCCAGTACTTC. Translation gives CASSSNVAIQETQYF. This sequence joins TRBV5-1 and TRBJ2-5, with D maybe TRBD2 (5 bases). This CDR3 is 15 amino acids long. From germline, CDR1 is SGHRS and CDR2 YFSETQ. Between the trimmed V and J ends, which lost 3 bases and 2 bases, there was a span of 14 bases.

The chain employs TRBV12-3 or TRBV12-4 and TRBJ1-1, with a possible D match to TRBD1 (5 bases). V was cut by 6 bases and J by 1 base, with 15 bases left in between. The CDR3 runs 15 residues. This chain's CDR3 is CASSRPARANTEAFF. In nucleotides, the CDR3 is TGTGCCAGCAGCCGCCCCGCCAGGGCGAACACTGAAGCTTTCTTT.

This clonotype was found a few times. The chain couples TRBV29-1 to TRBJ1-1, with D tentatively TRBD1 (5 bases). Trimming shortened V by 1 base and J by 4 bases, and 7 bases separated the two germline ends. The CDR3 is 12 amino acids. Germline V gives CDR1 SQVTM, CDR2 ANQGSEA. Written as DNA, the CDR3 is TGCAGCGTTGAAGGCAGGGCCACTGAAGCTTTCTTT. It encodes CSVEGRATEAFF.

A few counts support this clonotype. The chain has TRBV4-3 and TRBJ1-5; the match to TRBD1 covers 7 bases. V shed 1 base, J shed 5 bases, and the junction held 2 bases outside the gene matches. The CDR3 consists of 14 residues. The germline gives CDR1 LGHNA, CDR2 YSLEER. The DNA for the CDR3 is TGCGCCAGCAGCCAAGGGCAGGGGGATCAGCCCCAGCATTTT. Translating gives CASSQGQGDQPQHF.

The chain is built from TRBV6-6 and TRBJ1-5; D call uncertain. V gave up 7 bases and J gave up 4 bases, with 8 bases separating them. This CDR3 has 12 amino acids. CDR1 MNHNY and CDR2 SVGAGI come from the germline V gene (reference sequence). CDR3 sequence reads: CASTHKNQPQHF. DNA for the CDR3: TGTGCCAGCACCCACAAGAATCAGCCCCAGCATTTT.

The V call is TRBV7-9, the J call TRBJ2-3; the match to TRBD2 covers 9 bases. Germline V gene data show CDR1 as SEHNR and CDR2 as FQNEAQ (reference sequence). CDR3 length: 16 residues. The V gene end was trimmed by 5 bases and the J gene end by 6 bases; junction bases not matched to a gene: 12. Written as DNA, the CDR3 is TGTGCCAGCAGCCAACTAGCGGGTCCCCATTTGGATACGCAGTATTTT. Residues: CASSQLAGPHLDTQYF.

This clonotype was detected a few times. The V and J genes are TRBV24-1 and TRBJ1-2; no firm D call. V gave up 5 bases and J gave up 2 bases, with 8 bases separating them. The CDR3 is 13 amino acids. Germline V gives CDR1 KGHDR, CDR2 SFDVKD. The CDR3 is CATSVGGNYGYTF. Here the CDR3 DNA reads TGTGCCACCAGTGTCGGTGGGAACTATGGCTACACCTTC.

The chain joins TRBV11-2 to TRBJ1-1, with D uncertain. CDR1 and CDR2 (germline): SGHAT, FQNNGV. The CDR3 sequence is 13 residues long. Trimming stripped 5 bases from V and 7 bases from J, with 14 bases between. The CDR3 here is CASSGPGGVEAFF. The CDR3 DNA is TGTGCCAGCAGCGGTCCTGGCGGTGTTGAAGCTTTCTTT. The full variable domain, its missing parts supplied by reference TRBV11-2 and TRBJ1-1, is EAGVAQSPRYKIIEKRQSVAFWCNPISGHATLYWYQQILGQGPKLLIQFQNNGVVDDSQLPKDRFSAERLKGVDSTLKIQPAKLEDSAVYLCASSGPGGVEAFFGQGTRLTVV.

The chain has TRBV28 and TRBJ1-5; D is unresolved. The V and J ends lost 4 bases and 6 bases respectively, with 10 bases between them. The CDR3 covers 13 residues. Germline assignment: CDR1 MDHEN and CDR2 SYDVKM. CDR3 region: CASSSGISQPQHF. CDR3 nucleotides: TGTGCCAGCAGTTCTGGGATCAGTCAGCCCCAGCATTTT.

The chain recombines TRBV12-3 or TRBV12-4 with TRBJ2-3, with D tentatively TRBD1 (5 bases). CDR3 length: 16 amino acids. V was shortened by 5 bases and J by 2 bases, with 17 bases between the two germline ends. The CDR3 nucleotides read TGTGCCAGCAGTCACCCCGAACAGGTACCCACAGATACGCAGTATTTT. It is translated as CASSHPEQVPTDTQYF.

The gene calls are TRBV6-2 or TRBV6-3 and TRBJ2-1; 11 nucleotides agree with TRBD2. Germline V gene data show CDR1 as MNHEY and CDR2 as SVGEGT. The length of the CDR3 is 15 residues. V shed 7 bases, J shed 8 bases, and the junction held 10 bases outside the gene matches. CDR3 region: CASTPLTSGIDEQFF. In DNA, the CDR3 is TGTGCCAGCACCCCGCTGACTAGCGGGATTGATGAGCAGTTCTTC.

In this sample, this clonotype turned up a few times. The chain is built from TRBV12-3 or TRBV12-4 and TRBJ1-1; the D is unclear. Trimming left V 4 bases short and J 5 bases short, with 20 bases between. The CDR3 loop spans 16 amino acids. CDR3 nucleotides: TGTGCCAGCAGTTGGCCTGCCCATGGGAGAGAAACTGAAGCTTTCTTT. The encoded protein is CASSWPAHGRETEAFF.

The genes are TRBV5-1 and TRBJ1-1; 11 nucleotides agree with TRBD1. Germline CDR1 SGHRS, CDR2 YFSETQ. The CDR3 consists of 16 residues. Unmatched junction bases numbered 8, after V lost 4 bases and J lost 3 bases. CDR3: CASSAYGTGGDTEAFF. CDR3 sequence (DNA): TGCGCCAGCAGCGCCTATGGGACAGGGGGTGACACTGAAGCTTTCTTT.

The table lists this clonotype with a few counts. The chain uses TRBV14 and TRBJ1-2, with 7 bases identical to TRBD1. Losses at the gene ends were 1 base for V and 3 bases for J; bases not matched to a gene: 5. The CDR3 loop spans 15 amino acids. The germline V gene encodes CDR1 SGHDN and CDR2 FVKESK. The CDR3 region is CASSQGQGNYYGYTF. CDR3 bases: TGTGCCAGCAGCCAAGGACAGGGAAATTACTATGGCTACACCTTC.

CDR3 sequence: CASSLNGGPNYGYTF. CDR3 bases: TGTGCCAGCAGCTTAAATGGCGGTCCTAACTATGGCTACACCTTC. The rearrangement joins TRBV7-9 to TRBJ1-2; D unresolved. V lost 2 bases and J lost 0, with 10 bases in between. Germline V gene sequence: CDR1 SEHNR, CDR2 FQNEAQ (reference sequence). CDR3 length equals 15 residues.

In its sample, this clonotype was seen a few times. The rearrangement joins TRBV6-5 to TRBJ1-1; D remains unclear. The CDR3 is 14 residues long. Germline-derived CDR1 and CDR2 are MNHEY and SVGAGI. Trimming stripped 5 bases from V and 2 bases from J, with 12 bases between. DNA for the CDR3: TGTGCCAGCAGTACTGACGGTCCCAACACTGAAGCTTTCTTT. Translated, it gives CASSTDGPNTEAFF.

This clonotype was seen only a few times. The chain recombines TRBV28 with TRBJ1-2, with unresolved D. Trimming shortened V by 3 bases and J by 6 bases, and 8 bases separated the two germline ends. The germline CDR1 and CDR2 sequences are MDHEN and SYDVKM. The CDR3 contains 12 residues. CDR3 sequence reads: CASSFQGNGYTF. The CDR3 DNA reads as TGTGCCAGCAGTTTTCAAGGAAATGGCTACACCTTC.

This clonotype was found a few times. The CDR3 nucleotides are TGTGCCAGCAGTCTCAGGGCCACGGACACTGAAGCTTTCTTT. Translating gives CASSLRATDTEAFF. V and J are TRBV12-3 or TRBV12-4 and TRBJ1-1, with D perhaps matching TRBD1 (5 bases). The CDR3 length is 14 residues. V lost 5 bases, J lost 3 bases, and 13 bases lay in between.

The J gene is TRBJ2-2, the V gene TRBV27, with D unresolved. Germline V lookup: CDR1 MNHEY, CDR2 SMNVEV (reference sequence). Trimming stripped 3 bases from V and 2 bases from J, with 19 bases between. The CDR3 has 18 amino acids. CDR3 loop: CASSLALGSLFNTGELFF. CDR3 DNA sequence: TGTGCCAGCAGTTTGGCGCTTGGATCCTTATTTAACACCGGGGAGCTGTTTTTT.

The chain combines TRBV5-1 with TRBJ1-1; D gene unclear. V was pared by 7 bases and J by 2 bases, with 15 bases between. Germline V gene sequence: CDR1 SGHRS, CDR2 YFSETQ. CDR3 length: 14 residues. The CDR3 sequence: CASSVEGANTEAFF. CDR3 nucleotide sequence: TGCGCCAGCTCGGTCGAGGGCGCCAACACTGAAGCTTTCTTT.

The chain joins TRBV25-1 to TRBJ1-1, with 8 bases that match TRBD1. Germline V gives CDR1 MGHDK, CDR2 SYGVNS. V trimming: 2 bases; J trimming: 11 bases; junction bases outside the gene matches: 4. The CDR3 contains 12 residues. The CDR3 reads CASSEAGGPAFF. In DNA, the CDR3 is TGTGCCAGCAGTGAAGCAGGGGGCCCGGCTTTCTTT.

This clonotype was observed a few times. The V and J genes are TRBV27 and TRBJ1-1; D gene ambiguous. The germline V and J ends were trimmed by 6 bases and 0 bases, with 8 bases remaining between them. Germline V gives CDR1 MNHEY, CDR2 SMNVEV (reference sequence). The CDR3 length is 13 residues. CDR3 in amino acids: CASRPDMNTEAFF. The DNA of the CDR3 is TGTGCCAGCAGGCCCGATATGAACACTGAAGCTTTCTTT.

The V gene is TRBV4-2, the J gene TRBJ2-1; the match to TRBD2 covers 9 bases. Per the germline V gene, CDR1 is LGHNA and CDR2 is YNFKEQ. CDR3 length: 16 amino acids. The junction had 3 bases not matched to a gene; V was cut back by 0 bases and J by 3 bases. The CDR3 DNA is TGTGCCAGCAGCCAAGAGGATAGCGGGAGCTACAATGAGCAGTTCTTC. It encodes CASSQEDSGSYNEQFF.

The sample holds one count of this clonotype. The chain links TRBV27 to TRBJ1-1, with no clear D. The CDR3 spans 13 residues. CDR1 is MNHEY and CDR2 is SMNVEV in the germline V gene (reference sequence). V lost 0 bases and J 4 bases, leaving 6 bases between the germline ends. The CDR3 loop is CASSLSLATEAFF. CDR3 DNA sequence: TGTGCCAGCAGTTTATCGTTGGCCACTGAAGCTTTCTTT.

The V gene is TRBV6-1, the J gene TRBJ2-2; no clear D gene. V gave up 2 bases and J gave up 7 bases, with 11 bases separating them. The CDR3 is made up of 14 amino acids. Germline assignment: CDR1 MNHNS and CDR2 SASEGT. The CDR3 loop is CASSELPSNGELFF. CDR3 bases: TGTGCCAGCAGTGAACTCCCCAGTAACGGGGAGCTGTTTTTT.

This rearrangement joins TRBV27 to TRBJ1-1, with D possibly matching TRBD1 (5 bases). Germline CDR1 MNHEY, CDR2 SMNVEV (reference sequence). V gave up 6 bases and J gave up 0 bases, with 17 bases separating them. The CDR3 loop spans 16 amino acids. CDR3: CASRPYAGTVNTEAFF. CDR3 nucleotides: TGTGCCAGCAGACCTTATGCCGGGACGGTGAACACTGAAGCTTTCTTT.

In DNA form, the CDR3 reads TGCGCCAGCTTAGGCGTAACCGGGGAGCTGTTTTTT. Its translation is CASLGVTGELFF. The chain is built from TRBV5-1 and TRBJ2-2; D is unresolved. The CDR3 has 12 residues. V was shortened by 7 bases and J by 5 bases, with 9 bases between the two germline ends. Per germline, CDR1 SGHRS and CDR2 YFSETQ.

The rearrangement joins TRBV29-1 to TRBJ2-6, with a tentative D call TRBD2 (5 bases). Per the germline V gene, CDR1 is SQVTM and CDR2 is ANQGSEA. CDR3 size: 14 residues. The CDR3: CSATGLAGANVLTF. The CDR3 nucleotides are TGCAGTGCTACGGGATTAGCTGGGGCCAACGTCCTGACTTTC.

This clonotype has just a few counts. V is TRBV19 and J is TRBJ1-1; D not resolved. The V end was cut by 2 bases, the J end by 2 bases, with 6 bases between. The CDR3 loop spans 13 amino acids. Germline-derived CDR1 and CDR2 are LNHDA and SQIVND (reference sequence). The CDR3 DNA follows: TGTGCCAGTAGTATATCGGGAAACACTGAAGCTTTCTTT. This codes for CASSISGNTEAFF. The variable domain in full, completed from reference TRBV19 and TRBJ1-1, reads DGGITQSPKYLFRKEGQNVTLSCEQNLNHDAMYWYRQDPGQGLRLIYYSQIVNDFQKGDIAEGYSVSREKKESFPLTVTSAQKNPTAFYLCASSISGNTEAFFGQGTRLTVV.

The chain has TRBV4-3 and TRBJ2-2, with TRBD1 matching 8 bases. The CDR3 length is 17 residues. The germline V gene encodes CDR1 LGHNA and CDR2 YSLEER. Trimming removed 0 bases from V and 7 bases from J; junction bases left unmatched: 10. DNA for the CDR3: TGCGCCAGCAGCCAAGATCTGGACAGGGAAGTTGACGGGGAGCTGTTTTTT. Its translation: CASSQDLDREVDGELFF.